Here is one T cell receptor (beta chain) with its context. This record belongs to a study of blood T cell repertoires in COVID-19. For the study at large: COVID-19 samples collected from the United States, Italy and Spain covered acute and convalescent phases. The cDNA or gDNA used as material had been derived from T cells, B-cell-depleted T cells, or PBMCs.

The V segment lost 4 bases and the J segment 7 bases; nucleotides outside the gene matches: 9. The length of the CDR3 is 15 residues. The germline CDR1 and CDR2 sequences are SGHKS and YYEKEE (reference sequence). In the authors' methods: Reference gene primers were amplified, and this amplification served to estimate nucleated cell counts. TCRdb's copy holds only in-frame clones and misses some; the assay was immunoSEQ multiplex PCR. V and J calls and clone size come straight from that table; D and trimming were deduced from the DNA. The sample has some 150,000 clones, almost 90% seen once. This receptor was obtained from a woman aged 60-75 years with acute or convalescent COVID-19. Sequenced material: peripheral blood. The chain recombines TRBV5-5 with TRBJ2-2; TRBD1 aligns across 8 bases. DNA for the CDR3: TGTGCCAGCAGCGTCAATCAGGGGGCGGGCGGGGAGCTGTTTTTT. Residues: CASSVNQGAGGELFF.